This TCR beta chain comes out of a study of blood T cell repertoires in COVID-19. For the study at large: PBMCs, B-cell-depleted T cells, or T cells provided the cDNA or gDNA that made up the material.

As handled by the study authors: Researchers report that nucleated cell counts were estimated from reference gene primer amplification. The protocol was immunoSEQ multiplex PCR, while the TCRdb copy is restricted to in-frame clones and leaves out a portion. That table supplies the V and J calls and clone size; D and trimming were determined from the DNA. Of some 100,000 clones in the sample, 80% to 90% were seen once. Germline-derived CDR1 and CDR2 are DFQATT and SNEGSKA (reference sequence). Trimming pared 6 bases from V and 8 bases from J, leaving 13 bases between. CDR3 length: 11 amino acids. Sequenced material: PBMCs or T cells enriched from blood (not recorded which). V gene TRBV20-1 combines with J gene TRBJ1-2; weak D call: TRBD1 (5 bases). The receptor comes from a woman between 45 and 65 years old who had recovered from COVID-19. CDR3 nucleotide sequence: TGCAGTGCCCCTCGGGGGGACGGCTACACCTTC. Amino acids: CSAPRGDGYTF.